The present entry profiles one T cell receptor beta chain with its context. This sample was taken from a study of blood T cell repertoires in COVID-19. V lost 8 bases to trimming and J lost 3 bases; unmatched junction nucleotides: 4. This CDR3 has 12 residues. Germline loops: CDR1 GTSNPN, CDR2 SVGIG (reference sequence). Sequencing used immunoSEQ multiplex PCR; TCRdb keeps in-frame clones, though not all of them. The sample comprises about 190,000 clones, about 88% of which are singletons, and 0.95% to 1.3% rests with the top ten. The receptor was isolated from a young man with acute or convalescent COVID-19. Material for sequencing was peripheral blood. V is TRBV30 and J is TRBJ1-2; 9 bases fit TRBD1. CDR3 amino acids: CAKQGADYGYTF. The CDR3 nucleotides are TGTGCCAAACAGGGGGCGGACTATGGCTACACCTTC.